The rows below give T cell receptor beta chains drawn from one sample of a study of spatial heterogeneity in lung cancer. Each CDR3 protein gets one entry after TCRdb re-called the 5' RACE reads with MiXCR. The sample consists of 110,000 or so distinct CDR3 sequences, 10% to 14% of them appearing once. The sample consisted of PBMCs, taken at follow-up. The receptors originated from a female donor with early-stage non-small cell lung cancer. Both conserved end residues are part of each CDR3. D genes are given only for firm matches. Clone sizes are given selectively: once, few, many, or a class where the clone is expanded.

V gene	J gene	clone size	D gene	CDR3 DNA	CDR3 protein
TRBV6-6	TRBJ2-7	.	TRBD1	TGTGCCAGCAGCTCCCCCCGGACAGGGTCGACCTACGAGCAGTACTTC	CASSSPRTGSTYEQYF
TRBV2	TRBJ2-3	.	TRBD2	TGTGCCAGTTCGACTAGCGGGAGGGCAGATACGCAGTATTTT	CASSTSGRADTQYF
TRBV19	TRBJ2-1	few	TRBD2	TGTGCCAGTGGTAGCGGGAGGGATCTTAATGAGCAGTTCTTC	CASGSGRDLNEQFF
TRBV27	TRBJ1-1	few	.	TGTGCCAGCAGTTTATCGCCGGGCCGGGCTAACACTGAAGCTTTCTTT	CASSLSPGRANTEAFF
TRBV5-1	TRBJ2-5	few	TRBD1	TGCGCCAGCAGCCCGGGACAGATGCAAGAGACCCAGTACTTC	CASSPGQMQETQYF
TRBV9	TRBJ2-5	.	.	TGTGCCAGCAGCCCCCAGGGCGGGACCTTTATAATCCAAGAGACCCAGTACTTC	CASSPQGGTFIIQETQYF
TRBV5-1	TRBJ1-1	.	TRBD1	TGCGCCAGCAGAAGACAGGGGCCCAACACTGAAGCTTTCTTT	CASRRQGPNTEAFF
TRBV7-3	TRBJ1-1	.	.	TGTGCCAGCAGCTTGATTGCGGGTTTGAACACTGAAGCTTTCTTT	CASSLIAGLNTEAFF
TRBV3-1	TRBJ2-1	few	TRBD2	TGTGCCAGCAGCCAAGAGTCTAGCGGGAGGAAATGGAATGAGCAGTTCTTC	CASSQESSGRKWNEQFF
TRBV7-9	TRBJ1-5	.	.	TGTGCCAGCAGTCAGGGGATCAATCAGCCCCAGCATTTT	CASSQGINQPQHF
TRBV11-2	TRBJ2-6	few	.	TGTGCCAGCAGCTTAGATAAACAAGGGGCCAGGGGCGTCCTGACTTTC	CASSLDKQGARGVLTF
TRBV23-1	TRBJ2-3	many	.	TGCGCCAGCAGTCAAACTGAAGCGTCCTCAGATACGCAGTATTTT	CASSQTEASSDTQYF
TRBV5-1	TRBJ1-1	many	.	TGCGCCAGCAGCTTGTTGGGTGGCGTAACTGAAGCTTTCTTT	CASSLLGGVTEAFF
TRBV19	TRBJ2-5	.	TRBD2	TGTGCCAGTAGCAAACTAGCGGGAGGAAGCAGCCCAGAGACCCAGTACTTC	CASSKLAGGSSPETQYF
TRBV7-2	TRBJ1-5	.	TRBD1	TGTGCCAGCAGCTCCCGACAGGGCCATCAGCCCCAGCATTTT	CASSSRQGHQPQHF
TRBV29-1	TRBJ1-1	many	.	TGCAGCGTTGACCCGGTCTTGGGGGACACTGAAGCTTTCTTT	CSVDPVLGDTEAFF
TRBV10-1	TRBJ2-2	.	.	TGCGCCAGCAGTGAGTCGATCTTCGGGGAGCTGTTTTTT	CASSESIFGELFF
TRBV28	TRBJ1-6	.	.	TGTGCCAGCAGGGGGACTGAGACCCGTCTTGGACCCCTCCACTTT	CASRGTETRLGPLHF
TRBV28	TRBJ2-1	many	TRBD2	TGTGCCAGCAGGACATTAGCGGGAGAATTTAATGAGCAGTTCTTC	CASRTLAGEFNEQFF
TRBV20-1	TRBJ2-7	.	.	TGCAGTGCTAGTTACAGGGAAGCTTACGAGCAGTACTTC	CSASYREAYEQYF
TRBV6-6	TRBJ2-5	many	.	TGTGCCAGCAGTTACTCGCTGCAGGGCAAACCAGGGACCCAGTACTTC	CASSYSLQGKPGTQYF
TRBV20-1	TRBJ2-1	.	.	TGCAGTGCTAGAGACGATCTAGGGATCATGGTTGAGCAGTTCTTC	CSARDDLGIMVEQFF
TRBV5-1	TRBJ2-7	many	.	TGCGCCAGCAGCCCGAGTAGCAGCCCGCTCGAGCAGTACTTC	CASSPSSSPLEQYF
TRBV6-5	TRBJ1-1	many	.	TGTGCCAGCAGTTTAGGACAGCGGACGGTCGCTGAAGCTTTCTTT	CASSLGQRTVAEAFF
TRBV19	TRBJ2-3	.	.	TGTGCCACGAAGACTACAACAGATACGCAGTATTTT	CATKTTTDTQYF
TRBV5-6	TRBJ1-5	.	TRBD1	TGTGCCAGCAGCTACGGACAGGGCGGGAATCAGCCCCAGCATTTT	CASSYGQGGNQPQHF
TRBV20-1	TRBJ1-1	few	.	TGCAGTGCTAGGTTTGGGGGGCTAGCTTTCTTT	CSARFGGLAFF
TRBV18	TRBJ2-5	.	TRBD2	TGTGCCAGCTCACCGGTAGCGGGAGACCAAGAGACCCAGTACTTC	CASSPVAGDQETQYF
TRBV29-1	TRBJ1-1	many	.	TGCAGCGTTGTGGGGACAATGAACACTGAAGCTTTCTTT	CSVVGTMNTEAFF
TRBV9	TRBJ2-1	.	TRBD1	TGTGCCAGCAGCGGCGGACAGGGGATCTCCTACAATGAGCAGTTCTTC	CASSGGQGISYNEQFF
TRBV15	TRBJ2-1	few	.	TGTGTCACCAGCAGAGACTCAAAATCCTACAATGAGCAGTTCTTC	CVTSRDSKSYNEQFF
TRBV7-3	TRBJ2-1	.	TRBD2	TGTGCCCCCCAAAATGGGCGGGAGCTCTACAATGAGCAGTTCTTC	CAPQNGRELYNEQFF
TRBV29-1	TRBJ2-7	many	.	TGCAGCGTCATTCTCAGGACGGGGAGCTCCTACGAGCAGTACTTC	CSVILRTGSSYEQYF
TRBV18	TRBJ1-6	few	TRBD1	TGTGCCAGCTCACCACCTACAGGGGAAAGTTCACCCCTCCACTTT	CASSPPTGESSPLHF
TRBV30	TRBJ2-2	few	.	TGTGCCTGGACCCCCTCGGGGTTTCACACCGGGGAGCTGTTTTTT	CAWTPSGFHTGELFF
TRBV28	TRBJ2-1	many	TRBD2	TGTGCCAGCAGCGACGTGAGCGGGAGCTCCTACAATGAGCAGTTCTTC	CASSDVSGSSYNEQFF
TRBV28	TRBJ2-7	few	.	TGTGCCAGCACCCCGGCGGTGGGAATTCCCTACGAGCAGTACTTC	CASTPAVGIPYEQYF
TRBV6-5	TRBJ1-6	few	TRBD1	TGTGCCAGCAGTTATGGGCGACAGGGGTATTCACCCCTCCACTTT	CASSYGRQGYSPLHF
TRBV28	TRBJ1-4	few	TRBD1	TGTGCCAGCAGTCCCAGGGGGGGAGCTAATGAAAAACTGTTTTTT	CASSPRGGANEKLFF
TRBV28	TRBJ2-5	many	.	TGTGCCAGCAGTTTCCGCCGGCCCCCTGAGGAGTACTTC	CASSFRRPPEEYF
TRBV6-2/TRBV6-3	TRBJ1-2	many	TRBD1	TGTGCCAGCAGTTGGACAGGGTCCGGCTACACCTTC	CASSWTGSGYTF
TRBV29-1	TRBJ2-7	few	.	TGCAGCGTGACACCGGGACTGGACTCCTACGAGCAGTACTTC	CSVTPGLDSYEQYF
TRBV4-1	TRBJ2-5	many	.	TGCGCCAGCAGCCAAGACGGAGTGTATGAGACCCAGTACTTC	CASSQDGVYETQYF
TRBV6-6	TRBJ1-1	.	.	TGTGCCAGCAAATCCCATGAAATAGGGTACACTGAAGCTTTCTTT	CASKSHEIGYTEAFF
TRBV7-3	TRBJ2-1	many	TRBD2	TGTGCCAGCAGCCCCGGACTAGCGGGGGGGTATGAGCAGTTCTTC	CASSPGLAGGYEQFF